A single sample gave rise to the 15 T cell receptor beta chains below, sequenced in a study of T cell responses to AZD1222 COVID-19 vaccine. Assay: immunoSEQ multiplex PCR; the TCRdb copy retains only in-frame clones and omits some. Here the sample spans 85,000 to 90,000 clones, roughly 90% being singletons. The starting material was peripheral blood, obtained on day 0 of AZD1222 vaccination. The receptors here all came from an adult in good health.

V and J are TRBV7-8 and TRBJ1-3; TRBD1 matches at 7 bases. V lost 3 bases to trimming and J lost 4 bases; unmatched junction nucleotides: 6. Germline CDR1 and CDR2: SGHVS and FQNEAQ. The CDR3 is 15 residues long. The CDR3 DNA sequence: TGTGCCAGCAGCTTCACAGGGGTTGGCGGAAACACCATATATTTT. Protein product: CASSFTGVGGNTIYF.

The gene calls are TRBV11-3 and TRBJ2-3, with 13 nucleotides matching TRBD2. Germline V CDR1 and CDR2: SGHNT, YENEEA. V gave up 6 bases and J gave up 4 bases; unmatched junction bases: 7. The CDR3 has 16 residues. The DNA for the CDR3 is TGTGCCAGCAGGCCAACTAGCGGGAGGGGGGCAGATACGCAGTATTTT. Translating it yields CASRPTSGRGADTQYF.

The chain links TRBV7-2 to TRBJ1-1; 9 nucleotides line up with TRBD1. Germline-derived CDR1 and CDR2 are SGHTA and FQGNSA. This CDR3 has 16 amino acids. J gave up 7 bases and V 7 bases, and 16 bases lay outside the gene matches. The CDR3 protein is CASTVKRTGERSEAFF. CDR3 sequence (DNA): TGTGCCAGCACCGTCAAAAGGACAGGGGAAAGGAGTGAAGCTTTCTTT.

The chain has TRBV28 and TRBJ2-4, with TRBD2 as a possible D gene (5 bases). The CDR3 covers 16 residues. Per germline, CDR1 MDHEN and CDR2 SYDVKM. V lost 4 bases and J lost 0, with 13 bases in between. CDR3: CASSSDSRLAKNIQYF. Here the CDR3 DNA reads TGTGCCAGCAGTTCGGACTCCAGACTAGCCAAAAACATTCAGTACTTC.

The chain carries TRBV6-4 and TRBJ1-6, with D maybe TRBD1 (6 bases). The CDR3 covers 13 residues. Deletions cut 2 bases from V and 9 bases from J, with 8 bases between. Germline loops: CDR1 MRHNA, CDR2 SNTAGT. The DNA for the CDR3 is TGTGCCAGCAGTGACAACAGGGCTTCACCCCTCCACTTT. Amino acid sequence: CASSDNRASPLHF.

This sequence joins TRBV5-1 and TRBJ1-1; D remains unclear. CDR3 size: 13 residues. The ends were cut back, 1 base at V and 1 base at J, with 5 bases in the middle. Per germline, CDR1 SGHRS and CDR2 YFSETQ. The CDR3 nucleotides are TGCGCCAGCAGCTTGTGGGGGAACACTGAAGCTTTCTTT. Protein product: CASSLWGNTEAFF. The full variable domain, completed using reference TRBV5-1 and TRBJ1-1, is KAGVTQTPRYLIKTRGQQVTLSCSPISGHRSVSWYQQTPGQGLQFLFEYFSETQRNKGNFPGRFSGRQFSNSRSEMNVSTLELGDSALYLCASSLWGNTEAFFGQGTRLTVV.

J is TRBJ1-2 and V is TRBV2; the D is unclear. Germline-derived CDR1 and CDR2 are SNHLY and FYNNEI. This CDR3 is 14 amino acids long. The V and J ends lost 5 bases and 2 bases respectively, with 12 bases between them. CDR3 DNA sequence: TGTGCCAGCAGTCAAAGTACAGTGAACTATGGCTACACCTTC. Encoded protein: CASSQSTVNYGYTF.

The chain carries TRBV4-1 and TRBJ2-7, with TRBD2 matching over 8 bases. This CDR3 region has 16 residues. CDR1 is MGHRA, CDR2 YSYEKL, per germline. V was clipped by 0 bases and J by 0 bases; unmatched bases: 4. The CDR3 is CASSQEAGVSSYEQYF. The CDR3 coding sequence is TGCGCCAGCAGCCAAGAAGCGGGGGTCAGCTCCTACGAGCAGTACTTC.

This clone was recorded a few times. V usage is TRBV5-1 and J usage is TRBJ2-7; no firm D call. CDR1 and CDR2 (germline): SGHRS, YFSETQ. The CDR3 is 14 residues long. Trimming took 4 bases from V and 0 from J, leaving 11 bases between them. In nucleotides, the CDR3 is TGCGCCAGCAGCGTCGCTAGGAACTCCTACGAGCAGTACTTC. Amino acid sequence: CASSVARNSYEQYF.

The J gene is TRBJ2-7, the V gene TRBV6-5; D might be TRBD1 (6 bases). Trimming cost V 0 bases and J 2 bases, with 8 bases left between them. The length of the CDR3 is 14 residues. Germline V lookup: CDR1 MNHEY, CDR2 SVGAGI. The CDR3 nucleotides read TGTGCCAGCAGTTACTCGTACAGGGCCTACGAGCAGTACTTC. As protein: CASSYSYRAYEQYF.

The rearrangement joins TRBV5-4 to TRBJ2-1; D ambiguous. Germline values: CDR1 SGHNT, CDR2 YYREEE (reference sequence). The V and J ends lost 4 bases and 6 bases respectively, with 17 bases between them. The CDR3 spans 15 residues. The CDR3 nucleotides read TGTGCCAGCAGCGTTGCTGTCGTAGGGTTCAATGAGCAGTTCTTC. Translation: CASSVAVVGFNEQFF.

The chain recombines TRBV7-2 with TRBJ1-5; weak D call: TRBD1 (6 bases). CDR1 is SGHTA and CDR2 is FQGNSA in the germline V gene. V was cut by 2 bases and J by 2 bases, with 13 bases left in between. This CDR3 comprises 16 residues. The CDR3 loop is CASSLLGALRNQPQHF. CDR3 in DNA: TGTGCCAGCAGCTTATTGGGGGCGTTGCGCAATCAGCCCCAGCATTTT.

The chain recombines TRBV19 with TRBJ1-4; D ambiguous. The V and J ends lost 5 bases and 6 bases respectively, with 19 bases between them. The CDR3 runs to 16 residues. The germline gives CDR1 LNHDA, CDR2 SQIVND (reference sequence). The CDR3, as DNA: TGTGCCAGTAGTTCCCGGACCGCAGACGGATATGAAAAACTGTTTTTT. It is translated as CASSSRTADGYEKLFF.

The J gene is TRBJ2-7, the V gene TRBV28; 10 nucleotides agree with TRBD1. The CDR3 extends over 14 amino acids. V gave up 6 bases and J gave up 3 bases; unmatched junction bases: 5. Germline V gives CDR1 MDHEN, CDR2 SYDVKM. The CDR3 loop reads CASRGTGVLYEQYF. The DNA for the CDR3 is TGTGCCAGCAGGGGGACAGGGGTTCTCTACGAGCAGTACTTC.

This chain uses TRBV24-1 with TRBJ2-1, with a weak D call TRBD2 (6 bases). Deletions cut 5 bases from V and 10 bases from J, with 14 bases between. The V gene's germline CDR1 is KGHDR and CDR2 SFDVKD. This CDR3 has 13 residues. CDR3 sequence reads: CATSGNSAGEQFF. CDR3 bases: TGTGCCACCAGTGGGAATAGCGCGGGAGAGCAGTTCTTC.